This TCR beta chain comes out of a study of blood T cells in healthy people across ages. For the study at large: Capture by template switching was about one barcoded beta molecule per two T cells. Study-wide findings and caveats: One million T cells yielded diversity estimates that were considered underestimates.

Germline lookup yields CDR1 SNHLY and CDR2 FYNNEI. The CDR3 length is 16 residues. As concerns this clonotype: Its antigen remains unknown.

Alongside a J-beta primer mix, a sample-barcoded 5' primer served in a second PCR lasting about 6 to 12 cycles. All samples gave at least 2.5 million CDR3-containing paired-end reads. MiXCR was run by TCRdb on the 5' RACE reads, yielding one entry per CDR3 protein. The sample contains about 830,000 distinct CDR3 sequences, 55% to 65% of which appear only once. The people who gave samples were healthy Caucasians from Russia, aged roughly 6 to 90. Sequenced: blood. The chain carries TRBV2 and TRBJ2-5, with 7 bases fitting TRBD1. The better agreement between TRBJ2-7 and the DNA end casts doubt on the J call. This receptor was obtained from a man between 25 and 39 years old in good health. The CDR3 nucleotides are TGTGCCAGCAGTGACGGGACAGCTTCCAGAAGGGACGAGCAGTACTTC. This gives the protein CASSDGTASRRDEQYF.